This paragraph reports one TCR beta chain. PCR employed 60 Vbeta and 13 Jbeta primers. Sequenced by immunoSEQ multiplex PCR; TCRdb stores in-frame clones only, minus some. This repertoire shows approximately 210,000 clones, 65% to 85% found once; its top ten account for around 2%. This record belongs to a study of cytomegalovirus exposure and HLA in healthy donors. Sequencing was performed on PBMCs. The TCR comes from a man between 18 and 29 years old in good health and CMV-seronegative.

This chain's CDR3 is CASSQTGDAEKLFF. The CDR3 nucleotides are TGTGCCAGTAGCCAGACAGGGGACGCAGAAAAACTGTTTTTT. The chain combines TRBV19 with TRBJ1-4; 8 nucleotides align to TRBD1. V was clipped by 6 bases and J by 8 bases; unmatched bases: 8. Germline V gene lookup returns CDR1 LNHDA and CDR2 SQIVND (reference sequence). The CDR3 has 14 residues.